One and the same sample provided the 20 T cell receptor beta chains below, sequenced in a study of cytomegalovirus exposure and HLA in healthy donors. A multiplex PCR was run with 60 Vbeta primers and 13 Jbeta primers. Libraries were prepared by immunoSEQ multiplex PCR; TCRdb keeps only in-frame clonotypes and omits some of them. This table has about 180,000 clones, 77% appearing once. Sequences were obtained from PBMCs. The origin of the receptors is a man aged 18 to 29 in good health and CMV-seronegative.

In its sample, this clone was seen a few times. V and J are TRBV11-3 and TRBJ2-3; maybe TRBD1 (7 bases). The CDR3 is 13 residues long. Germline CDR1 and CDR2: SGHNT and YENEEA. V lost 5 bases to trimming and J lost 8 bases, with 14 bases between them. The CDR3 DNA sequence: TGTGCCAGCAGCGGACGACAGGGAGGTACGCAGTATTTT. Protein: CASSGRQGGTQYF.

For the CDR3, the DNA is TGCGCCAGCAGCCAAGTCGCAGCGACAGGGTCAGGCTATGGCTACACCTTC. It yields the protein CASSQVAATGSGYGYTF. The chain recombines TRBV4-1 with TRBJ1-2; 7 bases align to TRBD1. Germline loops: CDR1 MGHRA, CDR2 YSYEKL. The CDR3 sequence is 17 residues long. The V gene end was trimmed by 1 base and the J gene end by 4 bases; junction bases not matched to a gene: 12.

CDR3 nucleotide sequence: TGTGCCAGTAGACCAATGGTCTATAGCAATCAGCCCCAGCATTTT. It is translated as CASRPMVYSNQPQHF. The V gene is TRBV19, the J gene TRBJ1-5; unclear D gene. This CDR3 is 15 amino acids long. Looked up from germline, CDR1 is LNHDA and CDR2 is SQIVND (reference sequence). V was clipped by 6 bases and J by 0 bases, with 12 bases between them.

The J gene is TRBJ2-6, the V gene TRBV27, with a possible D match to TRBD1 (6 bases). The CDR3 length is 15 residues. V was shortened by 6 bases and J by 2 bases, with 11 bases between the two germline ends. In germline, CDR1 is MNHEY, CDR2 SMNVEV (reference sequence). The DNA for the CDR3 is TGTGCCAGCAGCGGAACAGGGACTGGGGCCAACGTCCTGACTTTC. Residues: CASSGTGTGANVLTF.

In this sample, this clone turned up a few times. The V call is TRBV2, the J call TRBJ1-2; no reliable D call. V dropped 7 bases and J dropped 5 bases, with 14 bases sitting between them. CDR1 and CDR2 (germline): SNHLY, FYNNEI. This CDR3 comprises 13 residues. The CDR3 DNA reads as TGTGCCAGCAAACGGGAAAACGCTTATGGCTACACCTTC. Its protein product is CASKRENAYGYTF.

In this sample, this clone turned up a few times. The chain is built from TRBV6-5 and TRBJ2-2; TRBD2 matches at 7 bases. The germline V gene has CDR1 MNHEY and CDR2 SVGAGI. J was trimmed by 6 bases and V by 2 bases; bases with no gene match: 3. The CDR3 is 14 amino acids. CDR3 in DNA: TGTGCCAGCAGTTACGAGGGGAGGGCCGGGGAGCTGTTTTTT. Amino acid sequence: CASSYEGRAGELFF.

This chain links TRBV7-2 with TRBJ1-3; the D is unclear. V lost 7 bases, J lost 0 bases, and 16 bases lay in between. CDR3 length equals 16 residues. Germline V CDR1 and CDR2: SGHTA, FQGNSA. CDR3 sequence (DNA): TGTGCCAGCACCCTCGGTCGAGGGCGCTCTGGAAACACCATATATTTT. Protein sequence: CASTLGRGRSGNTIYF.

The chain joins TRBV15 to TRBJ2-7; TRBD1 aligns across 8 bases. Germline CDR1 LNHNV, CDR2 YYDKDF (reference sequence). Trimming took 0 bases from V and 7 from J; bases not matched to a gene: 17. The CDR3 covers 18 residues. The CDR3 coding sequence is TGTGCCACCAGCAGAGAACGGGGTGGATGGACAGGGTTCGAAGAGCAGTACTTC. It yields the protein CATSRERGGWTGFEEQYF.

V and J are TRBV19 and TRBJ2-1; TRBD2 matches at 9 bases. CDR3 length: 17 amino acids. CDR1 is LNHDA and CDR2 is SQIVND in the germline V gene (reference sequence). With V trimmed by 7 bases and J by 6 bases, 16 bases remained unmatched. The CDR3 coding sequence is TGTGCCAGTAATAGCGAGCGGGGGGCTACCCGGGGCAATGAGCAGTTCTTC. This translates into CASNSERGATRGNEQFF. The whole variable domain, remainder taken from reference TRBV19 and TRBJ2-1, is DGGITQSPKYLFRKEGQNVTLSCEQNLNHDAMYWYRQDPGQGLRLIYYSQIVNDFQKGDIAEGYSVSREKKESFPLTVTSAQKNPTAFYLCASNSERGATRGNEQFFGPGTRLTVL.

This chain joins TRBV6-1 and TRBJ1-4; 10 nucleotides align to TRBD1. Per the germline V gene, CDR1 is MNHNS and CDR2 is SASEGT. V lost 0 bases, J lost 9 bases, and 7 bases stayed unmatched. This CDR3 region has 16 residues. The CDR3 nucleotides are TGTGCCAGCAGTGAAGCGCGGACAGGGGGGGTACAAAAACTGTTTTTT. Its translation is CASSEARTGGVQKLFF.

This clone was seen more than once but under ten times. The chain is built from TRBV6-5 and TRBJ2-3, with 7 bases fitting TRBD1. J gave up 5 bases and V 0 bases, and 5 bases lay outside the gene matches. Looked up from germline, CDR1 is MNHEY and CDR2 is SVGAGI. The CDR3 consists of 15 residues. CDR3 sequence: CASSYSGQVGDTQYF. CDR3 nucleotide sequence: TGTGCCAGCAGTTACTCTGGACAGGTGGGAGATACGCAGTATTTT.

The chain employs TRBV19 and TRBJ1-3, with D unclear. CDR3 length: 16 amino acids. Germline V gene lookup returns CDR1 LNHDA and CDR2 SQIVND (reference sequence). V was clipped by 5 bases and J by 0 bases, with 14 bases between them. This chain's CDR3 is CASSPFGTNSGNTIYF. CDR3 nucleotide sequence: TGTGCCAGTAGTCCTTTTGGCACCAACTCTGGAAACACCATATATTTT.

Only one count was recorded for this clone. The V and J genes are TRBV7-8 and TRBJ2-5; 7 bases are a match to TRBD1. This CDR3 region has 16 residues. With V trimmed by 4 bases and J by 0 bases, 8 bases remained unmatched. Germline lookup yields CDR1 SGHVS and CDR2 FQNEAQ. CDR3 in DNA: TGTGCCAGCAGCTGGGGGACAGACCTGGACCAAGAGACCCAGTACTTC. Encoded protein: CASSWGTDLDQETQYF. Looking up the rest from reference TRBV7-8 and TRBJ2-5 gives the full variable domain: GAGVSQSPRYKVAKRGQDVALRCDPISGHVSLFWYQQALGQGPEFLTYFQNEAQLDKSGLPSDRFFAERPEGSVSTLKIQRTQQEDSAVYLCASSWGTDLDQETQYFGPGTRLLVL.

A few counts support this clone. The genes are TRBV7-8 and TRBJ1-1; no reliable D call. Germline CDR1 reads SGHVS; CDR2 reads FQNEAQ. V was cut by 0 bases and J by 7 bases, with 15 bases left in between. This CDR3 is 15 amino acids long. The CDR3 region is CASSLAGRQTLEAFF. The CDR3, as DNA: TGTGCCAGCAGCTTAGCAGGTAGACAAACTCTTGAAGCTTTCTTT.

This CDR3 is CASRKRGGTYNEQFF. In DNA, the CDR3 is TGTGCCAGCAGAAAGCGGGGGGGTACTTACAATGAGCAGTTCTTC. This chain connects TRBV7-2 to TRBJ2-1; 10 nucleotides agree with TRBD2. In germline, CDR1 is SGHTA, CDR2 FQGNSA. V gave up 6 bases and J gave up 4 bases; unmatched junction bases: 6. This CDR3 has 15 residues.

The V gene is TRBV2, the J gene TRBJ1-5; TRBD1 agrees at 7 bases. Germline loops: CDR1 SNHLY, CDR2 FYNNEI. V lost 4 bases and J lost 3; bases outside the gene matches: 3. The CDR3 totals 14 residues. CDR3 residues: CASSGQGFNQPQHF. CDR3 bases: TGTGCCAGCAGTGGACAGGGCTTCAATCAGCCCCAGCATTTT.

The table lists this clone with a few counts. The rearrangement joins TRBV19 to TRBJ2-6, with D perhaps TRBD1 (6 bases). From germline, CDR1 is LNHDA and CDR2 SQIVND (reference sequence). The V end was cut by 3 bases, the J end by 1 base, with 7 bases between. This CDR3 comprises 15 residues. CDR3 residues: CASSIQGSGANVLTF. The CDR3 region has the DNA TGTGCCAGTAGTATCCAGGGGTCTGGGGCCAACGTCCTGACTTTC.

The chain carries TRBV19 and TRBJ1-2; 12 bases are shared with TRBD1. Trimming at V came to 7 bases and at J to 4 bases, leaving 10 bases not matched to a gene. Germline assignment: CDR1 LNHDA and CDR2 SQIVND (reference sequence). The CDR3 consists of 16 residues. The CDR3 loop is CASTPGQGAVGYGYTF. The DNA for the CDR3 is TGTGCCAGTACCCCGGGACAGGGGGCTGTAGGCTATGGCTACACCTTC.

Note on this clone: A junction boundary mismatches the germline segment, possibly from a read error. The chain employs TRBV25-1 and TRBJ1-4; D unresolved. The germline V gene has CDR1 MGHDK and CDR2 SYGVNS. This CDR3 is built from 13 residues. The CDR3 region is CASGSGSVEKLLF. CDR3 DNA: TGTGCCAGCGGTTCCGGGTCAGTAGAAAAACTGCTTTTT.

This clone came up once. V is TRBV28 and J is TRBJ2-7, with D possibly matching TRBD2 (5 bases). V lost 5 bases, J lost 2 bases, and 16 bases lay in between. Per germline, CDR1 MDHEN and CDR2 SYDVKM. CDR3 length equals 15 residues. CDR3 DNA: TGTGCCAGCAGTCCCCCGGGATTTTCAACCTACGAGCAGTACTTC. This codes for CASSPPGFSTYEQYF.